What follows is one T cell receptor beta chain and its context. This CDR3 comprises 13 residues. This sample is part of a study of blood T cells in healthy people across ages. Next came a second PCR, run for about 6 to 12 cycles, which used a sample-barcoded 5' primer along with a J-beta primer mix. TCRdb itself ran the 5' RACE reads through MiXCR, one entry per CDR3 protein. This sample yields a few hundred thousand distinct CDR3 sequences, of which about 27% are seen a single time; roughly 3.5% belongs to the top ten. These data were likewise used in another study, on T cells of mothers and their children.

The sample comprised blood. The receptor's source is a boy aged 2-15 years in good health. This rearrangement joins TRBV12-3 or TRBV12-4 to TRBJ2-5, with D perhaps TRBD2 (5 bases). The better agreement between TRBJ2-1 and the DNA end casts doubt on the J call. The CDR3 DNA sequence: TGTGCCAGCAGTTTAGGACTAAGGAATGAGCAGTTCTTC. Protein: CASSLGLRNEQFF.